This T cell receptor beta chain emerged from a study of T cells in Graves' hyperthyroidism and ophthalmopathy. Study-level background: It was at initial diagnosis, before any treatment, that peripheral blood was collected. Study results and caveats: Ophthalmopathy was predicted by the model a median of roughly 6.6 months ahead of onset.

Orbital computed tomography, thyroid ultrasound, serum thyroxine and TRAb, and clinical symptoms together informed the diagnoses. What was amplified from RNA transcripts were TCR beta CDR3 regions. The HTBI primer set served for first-round RT-PCR of the TCR CDR3. Each CDR3 protein is one row after TCRdb ran MiXCR on the multiplex PCR reads. The sample holds 540,000 or so distinct CDR3 sequences, roughly 14% seen once. With regard to this clonotype: Its antigen is currently unknown. With a much larger clone just one base away, this may be a read error.

This CDR3 comprises 15 residues. From germline, CDR1 is MNHEY and CDR2 SVGEGT. After removal of 4 bases from V and 1 base from J, the junction contained 4 bases not matched to a gene. The chain employs TRBV6-2 or TRBV6-3 and TRBJ2-7; 10 nucleotides match TRBD1. The clonotype originates from a woman aged 25 to 39 with Graves' hyperthyroidism. The specimen was blood. In nucleotides, the CDR3 is TGTGCCAGCAGTTCTTGGGACAGGGGTTCCTACGAGCAGTACTTC. Translated: CASSSWDRGSYEQYF.